This TCR beta chain emerged from a study of blood T cell repertoires in COVID-19. Deletions cut 8 bases from V and 6 bases from J, with 9 bases between. This CDR3 contains 11 residues. Germline CDR1 MNHNY, CDR2 SVGAGI (reference sequence). As handled by the study authors: Estimation of nucleated cell counts relied on the amplification of reference gene primers. Sequenced by immunoSEQ multiplex PCR; TCRdb stores in-frame clones only, minus some. V and J calls plus clone size are reproduced from that table; the DNA served to infer D and trimming. The top ten clones hold about a sixth of a sample with 25,000 to 30,000 clones, nearly 85% of them seen once.

Sequencing input: peripheral blood. The chain recombines TRBV6-6 with TRBJ2-3; D possibly corresponds to TRBD1 (6 bases). The TCR originated in a man in his sixties or seventies with active COVID-19. The CDR3 protein is CASRRGDTQYF. The CDR3 DNA reads TGTGCCAGCCGAAGGGGGGATACGCAGTATTTT.